The 20 T cell receptor beta chains presented below share a single source sample, sequenced in a study of technical replicates of blood from a handful of donors. Sequencing was performed with immunoSEQ multiplex PCR; in TCRdb, only in-frame clones are kept and a portion is missing. Of fewer than 100,000 clones in the sample, around 96% were seen once. The sequenced material came from T cells isolated from PBMCs. The receptors here all came from a human donor in good health.

V usage is TRBV9 and J usage is TRBJ2-1, with TRBD2 matching 13 bases. With 4 bases clipped from V and 1 base from J, the junction kept 8 bases outside the gene matches. The length of the CDR3 is 18 residues. CDR1 and CDR2 (germline): SGDLS, YYNGEE. Here the CDR3 DNA reads TGTGCCAGCAGCATCGGACTAGCGGGAGTTGTATCCTACAATGAGCAGTTCTTC. Residues: CASSIGLAGVVSYNEQFF.

The V call is TRBV18, the J call TRBJ1-1, with 10 bases identical to TRBD1. This CDR3 has 17 amino acids. V lost 5 bases and J lost 1; bases outside the gene matches: 10. CDR1 is KGHSH and CDR2 is LQKENI in the germline V gene. In DNA form, the CDR3 reads TGTGCCAGCTCATCCGTCCCGGGACAGGGGCCGAACACTGAAGCTTTCTTT. Translation gives CASSSVPGQGPNTEAFF. Full variable domain (rest looked up from reference TRBV18 and TRBJ1-1): NAGVMQNPRHLVRRRGQEARLRCSPMKGHSHVYWYRQLPEEGLKFMVYLQKENIIDESGMPKERFSAEFPKEGPSILRIQQVVRGDSAAYFCASSSVPGQGPNTEAFFGQGTRLTVV.

This CDR3 is CASSGPGDFSGNTIYF. CDR3 coding DNA: TGTGCCAGCAGCGGACCAGGTGATTTCTCTGGAAACACCATATATTTT. This chain uses TRBV9 with TRBJ1-3; the D is unclear. With 3 bases removed from V and 0 bases from J, the gap between germline ends came to 13 bases. This CDR3 is 16 amino acids long. Germline-derived CDR1 and CDR2 are SGDLS and YYNGEE. The full variable domain, its missing parts supplied by reference TRBV9 and TRBJ1-3, is DSGVTQTPKHLITATGQRVTLRCSPRSGDLSVYWYQQSLDQGLQFLIQYYNGEERAKGNILERFSAQQFPDLHSELNLSSLELGDSALYFCASSGPGDFSGNTIYFGEGSWLTVV.

The chain couples TRBV18 to TRBJ1-4; tentative D call: TRBD1 (6 bases). The CDR3 covers 14 residues. Germline assignment: CDR1 KGHSH and CDR2 LQKENI. V was pared by 3 bases and J by 13 bases, with 18 bases between. In DNA, the CDR3 is TGTGCCAGCTCACCGGTGGGACAACTCAACGGACTGTTTTTT. It encodes CASSPVGQLNGLFF.

The rearrangement links TRBV7-6 to TRBJ2-7, with no clear D. Looked up from germline, CDR1 is SGHVS and CDR2 is FNYEAQ. The V gene lost 4 bases and the J gene lost 5 bases, with 18 bases spanning the gap. This CDR3 comprises 15 residues. The CDR3, as DNA: TGTGCCAGCAGCTCACTTGGCTTCGGCGAGGACGAGCAGTACTTC. It yields the protein CASSSLGFGEDEQYF.

The chain carries TRBV28 and TRBJ1-2; 7 bases fit TRBD1. Germline V lookup: CDR1 MDHEN, CDR2 SYDVKM. The CDR3 has 13 residues. J gave up 3 bases and V 4 bases, and 2 bases lay outside the gene matches. The CDR3, as DNA: TGTGCCAGCAGTTCCGGACAGGACTATGGCTACACCTTC. Amino acids: CASSSGQDYGYTF.

This chain links TRBV4-2 with TRBJ2-3, with 10 bases that match TRBD2. Germline V gene lookup returns CDR1 LGHNA and CDR2 YNFKEQ. J gave up 2 bases and V 2 bases, and 4 bases lay outside the gene matches. This CDR3 region has 16 residues. For the CDR3, the DNA is TGTGCCAGCAGCCAACTGGGACTAGCGCTCACAGATACGCAGTATTTT. Its protein is CASSQLGLALTDTQYF.

The V call is TRBV30, the J call TRBJ2-4, with D uncertain. Trimming removed 2 bases at V and 0 bases at J, with 14 bases between. Looked up from germline, CDR1 is GTSNPN and CDR2 is SVGIG (reference sequence). The CDR3 has 16 residues. The CDR3 spells CAWSRETPLAKNIQYF. The CDR3 region has the DNA TGTGCCTGGAGTAGAGAGACTCCTCTAGCCAAAAACATTCAGTACTTC. Drawing the rest from reference TRBV30 and TRBJ2-4, the complete variable domain is SQTIHQWPATLVQPVGSPLSLECTVEGTSNPNLYWYRQAAGRGLQLLFYSVGIGQISSEVPQNLSASRPQDRQFILSSKKLLLSDSGFYLCAWSRETPLAKNIQYFGAGTRLSVL.

The gene calls are TRBV6-1 and TRBJ1-3; D is possibly TRBD1 (5 bases). The germline CDR1 and CDR2 sequences are MNHNS and SASEGT. Trimming shortened V by 5 bases and J by 0 bases, and 11 bases separated the two germline ends. The CDR3 sequence is 15 residues long. In DNA, the CDR3 is TGTGCCAGCAGTCTTGACAGTTACTCTGGAAACACCATATATTTT. Translated, it gives CASSLDSYSGNTIYF.

The chain combines TRBV30 with TRBJ1-2, with D maybe TRBD1 (6 bases). Germline V gene sequence: CDR1 GTSNPN, CDR2 SVGIG (reference sequence). This CDR3 comprises 12 residues. Trimming pared 2 bases from V and 5 bases from J, leaving 9 bases between. This chain's CDR3 is CAWSPGAYGYTF. The CDR3 nucleotides are TGTGCCTGGAGTCCAGGGGCTTATGGCTACACCTTC.

The J gene is TRBJ1-3, the V gene TRBV11-2, with D perhaps TRBD1 (6 bases). The CDR3 runs to 16 residues. Germline-derived CDR1 and CDR2 are SGHAT and FQNNGV. Trimming left V 5 bases short and J 4 bases short, with 18 bases between. CDR3 sequence (DNA): TGTGCCAGCAGCATACGGGGGGCAGGGAGAGGAAACACCATATATTTT. Protein sequence: CASSIRGAGRGNTIYF.

The chain couples TRBV5-6 to TRBJ2-2; 10 bases are shared with TRBD2. Trimming at V came to 0 bases and at J to 4 bases, leaving 12 bases not matched to a gene. The CDR3 is 19 amino acids. Germline CDR1 is SGHDT and CDR2 is YYEEEE. CDR3 in amino acids: CASSLGPLVAGGITGELFF. Here the CDR3 DNA reads TGTGCCAGCAGCTTGGGCCCCCTGGTAGCGGGAGGCATCACCGGGGAGCTGTTTTTT.

The gene calls are TRBV7-3 and TRBJ2-1; 7 nucleotides match TRBD2. J lost 7 bases, V lost 3 bases, and 6 bases had no gene match. There are 14 residues in the CDR3. Germline V gene lookup returns CDR1 SGHTA and CDR2 FQGTGA. Here the CDR3 DNA reads TGTGCCAGCAGCTTTGGGAGGGCCTCAAATGAGCAGTTCTTC. Its protein product is CASSFGRASNEQFF. The full variable domain, its missing parts supplied by reference TRBV7-3 and TRBJ2-1, is GAGVSQTPSNKVTEKGKYVELRCDPISGHTALYWYRQSLGQGPEFLIYFQGTGAADDSGLPNDRFFAVRPEGSVSTLKIQRTERGDSAVYLCASSFGRASNEQFFGPGTRLTVL.

This chain links TRBV7-2 with TRBJ2-7, with D tentatively TRBD1 (6 bases). Germline V lookup: CDR1 SGHTA, CDR2 FQGNSA. The CDR3 sequence is 13 residues long. Between the trimmed V and J ends, which lost 8 bases and 0 bases, there was a span of 11 bases. The CDR3 nucleotides are TGTGCCAGCGGACAGCGCGCCTCCTACGAGCAGTACTTC. Its translation is CASGQRASYEQYF.

This chain joins TRBV19 and TRBJ2-1; TRBD2 matches at 9 bases. The CDR3 is 13 amino acids. Germline CDR1 reads LNHDA; CDR2 reads SQIVND (reference sequence). V was pared by 5 bases and J by 9 bases, with 5 bases of the junction left unmatched. CDR3 protein: CASSGTSITEQFF. The CDR3 nucleotides read TGTGCCAGTAGTGGGACTAGCATAACTGAGCAGTTCTTC.

The chain combines TRBV11-3 with TRBJ2-5, with 7 bases identical to TRBD1. The CDR3 has 13 amino acids. Trimming at V came to 1 base and at J to 4 bases, leaving 0 bases not matched to a gene. In germline, CDR1 is SGHNT, CDR2 YENEEA. CDR3 DNA sequence: TGTGCCAGCAGCTTAGCAGGGGGAGAGACCCAGTACTTC. This sequence encodes CASSLAGGETQYF.

This chain joins TRBV2 and TRBJ2-7; TRBD2 agrees at 7 bases. CDR1 SNHLY and CDR2 FYNNEI come from the germline V gene. The CDR3 runs to 16 residues. V lost 6 bases and J lost 2; bases outside the gene matches: 13. Here the CDR3 reads CASSLLWGGSPYEQYF. CDR3 DNA: TGTGCCAGCAGCCTCCTGTGGGGCGGGAGTCCCTACGAGCAGTACTTC.

This chain links TRBV7-9 with TRBJ2-7, with 10 nucleotides matching TRBD1. CDR3 length: 15 residues. Trimming took 2 bases from V and 4 from J; bases not matched to a gene: 5. The V gene's germline CDR1 is SEHNR and CDR2 FQNEAQ (reference sequence). Here the CDR3 reads CASSLPGTGEYEQYF. In DNA form, the CDR3 reads TGTGCCAGCAGCTTACCTGGGACAGGGGAATACGAGCAGTACTTC. Filled out from reference TRBV7-9 and TRBJ2-7, the complete variable domain reads DTGVSQNPRHKITKRGQNVTFRCDPISEHNRLYWYRQTLGQGPEFLTYFQNEAQLEKSRLLSDRFSAERPKGSFSTLEIQRTEQGDSAMYLCASSLPGTGEYEQYFGPGTRLTVT.

Of note for this clone: The sample has other DNA sequences that encode this CDR3 too. The chain uses TRBV2 and TRBJ1-5; D is uncertain. V lost 1 base, J lost 0 bases, and 7 bases lay in between. This CDR3 has 15 amino acids. Per germline, CDR1 SNHLY and CDR2 FYNNEI. The CDR3 region is CASSEETGSNQPQHF. The CDR3 DNA reads TGTGCCAGCAGTGAAGAGACGGGTAGCAATCAGCCCCAGCATTTT.

This clone was seen only once. This chain links TRBV28 with TRBJ1-4; TRBD1 might be the D (5 bases). Trimming pared 6 bases from V and 0 bases from J, leaving 8 bases between. In germline, CDR1 is MDHEN, CDR2 SYDVKM. The CDR3 totals 14 residues. CDR3 protein: CASRLTATNEKLFF. As DNA, the CDR3 is TGTGCCAGCAGGCTGACAGCAACTAATGAAAAACTGTTTTTT.